This T cell receptor (beta chain) was retrieved from a study of T-cell reconstitution after alpha-beta-depleted transplantation in children. Findings and limits, study-wide: Hyperexpanded clones declined; after one year, newly produced T cells mostly supplied diversity. For some patients, TCRbeta diversity was high at day 60 because of recipient T cells and thymic progenitors that survived. At around two months after transplant, the alpha-beta T cells were reportedly derived from several hundred expanded clones that came from non-depleted graft cells.

From germline, CDR1 is SQVTM and CDR2 ANQGSEA. This CDR3 has 14 amino acids. A library of TCRbeta sequences, prepared with unique molecular identifiers, was generated. In TCRdb, the PCR reads were re-called with MiXCR into one record per CDR3 protein. This sample has around 700,000 distinct CDR3 sequences, with about an eighth found just once. This clonotype was recorded at least ten times. The target antigen is unknown. The V gene is TRBV29-1, the J gene TRBJ1-3, with D hard to call. This TCR was recovered from a girl aged 2-10 years with congenital amegakaryocytic thrombocytopenia, due to receive a stem cell transplant. Specimen: PBMCs, collected before TCRalphabeta/CD19-depleted stem cell transplant. CDR3 protein: CSFIGPRLGNTIYF. The DNA of the CDR3 is TGCAGTTTCATAGGCCCCCGGCTGGGAAACACCATATATTTT.